These T cell receptor beta chains were read from a single sample in a study of spatial heterogeneity in lung cancer. TCRdb re-called the 5' RACE reads with MiXCR, one entry per CDR3 protein. The sample yields some 4,000 distinct CDR3 sequences, around 32% seen once. The sequencing used lung tumor tissue, collected at surgery. The receptor set was obtained from a male donor with early-stage non-small cell lung cancer. The CDR3 runs from the conserved cysteine through the conserved F or W. D genes are given only for firm matches. A row's size may be missing; if present it is once, few, many or a size class.

.	.	TRBV11-2	TRBJ2-3	CASRVSADTQYF	TGTGCCAGCAGAGTGTCCGCAGATACGCAGTATTTT
.	.	TRBV7-2	TRBJ2-7	CASSLSRGSYEQYF	TGTGCCAGCAGCTTAAGTCGGGGCTCCTACGAGCAGTACTTC
.	.	TRBV28	TRBJ2-7	CASSLRAPDEQYF	TGTGCCAGCAGTTTAAGAGCCCCAGACGAGCAGTACTTC
TRBD2	few	TRBV7-3	TRBJ2-3	CASSLTGLAGVSDTQYF	TGTGCCAGCAGCTTAACAGGACTAGCGGGAGTTTCAGATACGCAGTATTTT
.	few	TRBV19	TRBJ2-2	CASSDVANTGELFF	TGTGCCAGTAGTGATGTGGCGAACACCGGGGAGCTGTTTTTT
.	.	TRBV29-1	TRBJ2-5	CSGARGRGSETQYF	TGCAGCGGGGCCCGGGGCCGCGGGTCGGAGACCCAGTACTTC
.	.	TRBV7-7	TRBJ2-7	CASSLAGKTYEQYF	TGTGCCAGCAGCTTAGCGGGAAAAACCTACGAGCAGTACTTC
.	.	TRBV10-3	TRBJ2-5	CAIGPGETQYF	TGTGCCATCGGACCGGGAGAGACCCAGTACTTC
.	.	TRBV7-9	TRBJ2-3	CASSLRGSTDTQYF	TGTGCCAGCAGCCTTAGGGGTAGCACAGATACGCAGTATTTT
.	large	TRBV10-3	TRBJ2-6	CAISEGRRSGANVLTF	TGTGCCATCAGTGAGGGACGTAGATCTGGGGCCAACGTCCTGACTTTC
.	.	TRBV10-3	TRBJ2-2	CAIQGMGRSAGELFF	TGTGCCATACAGGGTATGGGTAGGAGTGCCGGGGAGCTGTTTTTT
.	medium-sized	TRBV6-5	TRBJ2-3	CASNMDPSTDTQYF	TGTGCCAGCAACATGGACCCTAGCACAGATACGCAGTATTTT
.	few	TRBV7-2	TRBJ2-5	CASSLVVGGTLAGTQYF	TGTGCCAGCAGCTTAGTAGTCGGGGGCACGCTGGCGGGGACCCAGTACTTC
TRBD2	.	TRBV28	TRBJ2-1	CASRLLAGVNNEQFF	TGTGCCAGCAGACTACTAGCGGGAGTTAATAATGAGCAGTTCTTC
TRBD1	large	TRBV18	TRBJ2-1	CASSPPGQGIDEQFF	TGTGCCAGCTCACCACCGGGACAGGGTATCGATGAGCAGTTCTTC
.	.	TRBV13	TRBJ2-7	CASSFNPGRPIIEQYF	TGTGCCAGCAGCTTCAATCCGGGACGGCCAATCATCGAGCAGTACTTC
TRBD1	few	TRBV4-3	TRBJ2-3	CASSQERQGGTDTQYF	TGCGCCAGCAGCCAAGAACGACAGGGTGGCACAGATACGCAGTATTTT
.	.	TRBV5-4	TRBJ1-3	CASSLGVSTGNTIYF	TGTGCCAGCAGCTTGGGGGTCTCGACGGGAAACACCATATATTTT
TRBD1	.	TRBV10-3	TRBJ2-3	CAIRSTGSTDTQYF	TGTGCCATCCGCTCGACAGGGAGCACAGATACGCAGTATTTT
TRBD2	large	TRBV5-1	TRBJ2-3	CASSRIGGDNTDTQYF	TGCGCCAGCAGCCGGATCGGGGGGGACAACACAGATACGCAGTATTTT
.	few	TRBV28	TRBJ2-1	CASTPGLGQREKQFF	TGTGCCAGCACCCCAGGACTCGGACAGAGGGAAAAGCAGTTCTTC
TRBD2	.	TRBV7-9	TRBJ2-3	CASSLDRAGSTDTQYF	TGTGCCAGCAGCTTAGATCGAGCGGGAAGCACAGATACGCAGTATTTT